This TCR beta chain emerged from a study of blood T cell repertoires in COVID-19. The germline CDR1 and CDR2 sequences are LGHNA and YNFKEQ. The J segment lost 6 bases and the V segment lost 0 bases, leaving 7 bases of the junction unmatched. There are 16 residues in the CDR3. The table came from immunoSEQ multiplex PCR; TCRdb's copy has only in-frame clones and leaves some out. This sample yields 300,000 or so clones, of which 83% are seen a single time; about 1.2% belongs to the top ten. The chain employs TRBV4-2 and TRBJ2-1; 8 nucleotides match TRBD1. The TCR comes from a woman between 45 and 60 years old with acute or convalescent COVID-19. Sequenced: peripheral blood. This chain's CDR3 is CASSQDPGQVVNEQFF. The CDR3 region has the DNA TGTGCCAGCAGCCAAGATCCGGGACAGGTTGTCAATGAGCAGTTCTTC.